Shown below are 13 T cell receptor beta chains from a single sample sequenced in a study of OX40 agonist ivuxolimab in advanced cancers. Using immunoSEQ multiplex PCR, the repertoire was profiled, and TCRdb retains in-frame clones only, with some absent. The sample shows approximately 55,000 clones, roughly nine tenths of them seen only once. This sample comprised CD4+ or CD8+ T cells sorted from blood, obtained in a trial of the OX40 agonist ivuxolimab. The source of these receptors is an adult with an advanced solid tumor such as melanoma, head and neck, liver or kidney cancer.

The genes are TRBV6-6 and TRBJ2-7, with no clear D. Trimming shortened V by 6 bases and J by 2 bases, and 14 bases separated the two germline ends. Germline-derived CDR1 and CDR2 are MNHNY and SVGAGI (reference sequence). The length of the CDR3 is 14 residues. The CDR3 reads CASSPPRRPYEQYF. CDR3 sequence (DNA): TGTGCCAGCAGCCCCCCACGCAGACCCTACGAGCAGTACTTC.

The chain couples TRBV28 to TRBJ1-1; D is possibly TRBD1 (6 bases). Germline CDR1 reads MDHEN; CDR2 reads SYDVKM. This CDR3 has 12 residues. V lost 4 bases to trimming and J lost 4 bases, with 7 bases between them. In DNA form, the CDR3 reads TGTGCCAGCAGTTGGGGGCTCACTGAAGCTTTCTTT. It is translated as CASSWGLTEAFF.

This clone was counted once. The rearrangement joins TRBV4-1 to TRBJ2-7; no firm D call. The CDR3 has 14 residues. The ends were cut back, 0 bases at V and 2 bases at J, with 8 bases in the middle. The germline V gene encodes CDR1 MGHRA and CDR2 YSYEKL. The CDR3: CASSQDRTAYEQYF. CDR3 coding DNA: TGCGCCAGCAGCCAAGATCGCACAGCCTACGAGCAGTACTTC.

The chain is built from TRBV7-2 and TRBJ2-7; the D is unclear. Between the trimmed V and J ends, which lost 1 base and 3 bases, there was a span of 7 bases. The CDR3 consists of 13 residues. Germline lookup yields CDR1 SGHTA and CDR2 FQGNSA. CDR3 amino acids: CASSLVLNYEQYF. CDR3 sequence (DNA): TGTGCCAGCAGCTTAGTACTTAACTACGAGCAGTACTTC.

This chain links TRBV7-3 with TRBJ2-5; D call uncertain. The CDR3 is made up of 17 amino acids. From germline, CDR1 is SGHTA and CDR2 FQGTGA. V was cut by 8 bases and J by 4 bases, with 26 bases left in between. As DNA, the CDR3 is TGTGCCAGCTCAAACGACGTTTGGGGTACTGGGATAGAGACCCAGTACTTC. This codes for CASSNDVWGTGIETQYF.

The J gene is TRBJ1-1, the V gene TRBV5-1; D may be TRBD1 (6 bases). The CDR3 loop spans 14 amino acids. Trimming cost V 4 bases and J 1 base, with 11 bases left between them. The germline V gene has CDR1 SGHRS and CDR2 YFSETQ. The CDR3 coding sequence is TGCGCCAGCAGCCCGTCGACAGGGAACACTGAAGCTTTCTTT. Its translation: CASSPSTGNTEAFF.

V usage is TRBV11-2 and J usage is TRBJ2-2; TRBD1 or TRBD2 may be the D gene (5 bases each). V shed 5 bases and J shed 6 bases, with 13 bases lying between them. CDR3 size: 14 residues. In germline, CDR1 is SGHAT, CDR2 FQNNGV. The DNA of the CDR3 is TGTGCCAGCAGCCCCGCCGGGGCCGCCGGGGAGCTGTTTTTT. This translates into CASSPAGAAGELFF. Complete variable domain (other parts from reference TRBV11-2 and TRBJ2-2): EAGVAQSPRYKIIEKRQSVAFWCNPISGHATLYWYQQILGQGPKLLIQFQNNGVVDDSQLPKDRFSAERLKGVDSTLKIQPAKLEDSAVYLCASSPAGAAGELFFGEGSRLTVL.

V usage is TRBV7-9 and J usage is TRBJ1-4, with D hard to call. V dropped 2 bases and J dropped 2 bases, with 12 bases sitting between them. Germline CDR1 and CDR2: SEHNR and FQNEAQ (reference sequence). This CDR3 spans 16 amino acids. CDR3 DNA sequence: TGTGCCAGCAGCTTATACTACCTATCGACTAATGAAAAACTGTTTTTT. Translation gives CASSLYYLSTNEKLFF.

The rearrangement links TRBV10-2 to TRBJ2-7, with D unclear. Germline CDR1 is WSHSY and CDR2 is SAAADI. Between the trimmed V and J ends, which lost 4 bases and 3 bases, there was a span of 13 bases. This CDR3 is built from 14 residues. Here the CDR3 reads CASSVQAGIYEQYF. In DNA, the CDR3 is TGCGCCAGCAGTGTTCAGGCAGGCATCTACGAGCAGTACTTC.

The rearrangement joins TRBV14 to TRBJ1-1; D is ambiguous. CDR3 length equals 13 residues. The V gene lost 0 bases and the J gene lost 0 bases, with 2 bases spanning the gap. The germline V gene encodes CDR1 SGHDN and CDR2 FVKESK. CDR3: CASSQELNTEAFF. The DNA of the CDR3 is TGTGCCAGCAGCCAAGAGTTGAACACTGAAGCTTTCTTT.

V usage is TRBV28 and J usage is TRBJ1-2; D might be TRBD1 (5 bases). Looked up from germline, CDR1 is MDHEN and CDR2 is SYDVKM. The CDR3 totals 13 residues. V shed 2 bases and J shed 4 bases, with 8 bases lying between them. The CDR3 loop reads CASSLTDSYGYTF. CDR3 DNA: TGTGCCAGCAGTTTAACTGACAGCTATGGCTACACCTTC.

V is TRBV7-8 and J is TRBJ2-1; a possible D gene is TRBD2 (5 bases). The germline gives CDR1 SGHVS, CDR2 FQNEAQ. V lost 7 bases and J lost 4, with 17 bases in between. There are 15 residues in the CDR3. The CDR3 loop is CASTLRTRPYNEQFF. In nucleotides, the CDR3 is TGTGCCAGCACTCTTCGGACTCGTCCTTACAATGAGCAGTTCTTC.

The chain recombines TRBV28 with TRBJ2-5; D ambiguous. The CDR3 has 14 amino acids. CDR1 and CDR2 from the germline V gene are MDHEN and SYDVKM. Trimming cost V 2 bases and J 1 base, with 8 bases left between them. CDR3 bases: TGTGCCAGCAGTTTAGCCCCCCCCCAAGAGACCCAGTACTTC. Protein: CASSLAPPQETQYF.